The 24 T cell receptor beta chains given below trace back to one sample, sequenced in a study of shared clonotypes between healthy human individuals. Sequencing used immunoSEQ multiplex PCR; TCRdb keeps in-frame clones, though not all of them. This sample yields some 1,400,000 clones, of which roughly 96% are seen a single time; roughly 1.2% belongs to the top ten. Sequencing used naive CD4+ T cells sorted from blood. Subset described: CD45RA+ positively selected. These receptors were collected from a man aged 25 to 40 in good health.

There are a few counts of this clone. The rearrangement joins TRBV18 to TRBJ1-1; 8 nucleotides line up with TRBD1. Trimming removed 4 bases from V and 8 bases from J; junction bases left unmatched: 3. The CDR3 is 12 residues long. The germline gives CDR1 KGHSH, CDR2 LQKENI. CDR3 amino acids: CASSQRTGEAFF. The CDR3 coding sequence is TGTGCCAGCTCACAGAGGACAGGGGAAGCTTTCTTT.

The CDR3 DNA follows: TGCAGTGCTAATGCAGTCAATGAGCAGTTCTTC. The encoded protein is CSANAVNEQFF. The J gene is TRBJ2-1, the V gene TRBV20-1, with unresolved D. Looked up from germline, CDR1 is DFQATT and CDR2 is SNEGSKA (reference sequence). V lost 4 bases and J lost 6, with 7 bases in between. This CDR3 comprises 11 residues.

This clone was seen once. The chain has TRBV18 and TRBJ2-7, with D possibly being TRBD2 (6 bases). Germline CDR1 is KGHSH and CDR2 is LQKENI. This CDR3 contains 13 residues. V shed 5 bases and J shed 3 bases, with 11 bases lying between them. CDR3 nucleotide sequence: TGTGCCAGCTCAGGGGGTAGCGGCTACGAGCAGTACTTC. Translation gives CASSGGSGYEQYF.

The chain recombines TRBV18 with TRBJ2-5, with 9 bases matching TRBD2. With V trimmed by 1 base and J by 5 bases, 11 bases remained unmatched. The CDR3 contains 17 residues. Germline CDR1 is KGHSH and CDR2 is LQKENI. The CDR3 reads CASSPLPRREGLETQYF. CDR3 sequence (DNA): TGTGCCAGCTCACCACTACCTCGGCGGGAGGGCCTTGAGACCCAGTACTTC.

With regard to this clone: The same CDR3 is also encoded by other DNA sequences in this sample. The CDR3 reads CAWSVGGEQFF. The CDR3, as DNA: TGTGCCTGGAGTGTTGGGGGGGAGCAGTTCTTC. The rearrangement links TRBV30 to TRBJ2-1; tentative D call: TRBD2 (6 bases). Deletions cut 0 bases from V and 10 bases from J, with 7 bases between. CDR1 GTSNPN and CDR2 SVGIG come from the germline V gene (reference sequence). The CDR3 consists of 11 residues.

This chain joins TRBV27 and TRBJ2-3; D remains unclear. Germline loops: CDR1 MNHEY, CDR2 SMNVEV (reference sequence). This CDR3 comprises 14 residues. The V and J ends lost 7 bases and 3 bases respectively, with 14 bases between them. DNA of the CDR3: TGTGCCAGCAAGAATCCCTCACGTACAGATACGCAGTATTTT. It translates to CASKNPSRTDTQYF.

The chain carries TRBV5-1 and TRBJ2-4; 7 bases are a match to TRBD1. Germline assignment: CDR1 SGHRS and CDR2 YFSETQ. The length of the CDR3 is 16 residues. V was clipped by 4 bases and J by 5 bases; unmatched bases: 12. In nucleotides, the CDR3 is TGCGCCAGCAGCCCTACGACAGGGTCGTCACAAAACATTCAGTACTTC. Encoded protein: CASSPTTGSSQNIQYF.

The chain employs TRBV5-1 and TRBJ2-1; no reliable D call. CDR1 SGHRS and CDR2 YFSETQ come from the germline V gene. This CDR3 has 15 amino acids. Trimming shortened V by 0 bases and J by 5 bases, and 12 bases separated the two germline ends. The CDR3 reads CASSLVPETHNEQFF. The CDR3 nucleotides are TGCGCCAGCAGCTTGGTACCAGAAACCCACAATGAGCAGTTCTTC. The full variable domain, rest sourced from reference TRBV5-1 and TRBJ2-1, is KAGVTQTPRYLIKTRGQQVTLSCSPISGHRSVSWYQQTPGQGLQFLFEYFSETQRNKGNFPGRFSGRQFSNSRSEMNVSTLELGDSALYLCASSLVPETHNEQFFGPGTRLTVL.

This chain links TRBV18 with TRBJ2-7; D uncertain. The germline CDR1 and CDR2 sequences are KGHSH and LQKENI. V lost 2 bases and J 0 bases, leaving 11 bases between the germline ends. The CDR3 sequence is 15 residues long. The CDR3 protein is CASSPVPGSSYEQYF. In nucleotides, the CDR3 is TGTGCCAGCTCACCAGTTCCGGGCAGCTCCTACGAGCAGTACTTC.

In nucleotides, the CDR3 is TGCGCCAGCAGCTTGGCCGCTTGGAGGCGCAGCTCCTACAATGAGCAGTTCTTC. This codes for CASSLAAWRRSSYNEQFF. V gene TRBV5-1 combines with J gene TRBJ2-1; D possibly corresponds to TRBD2 (5 bases). The CDR3 totals 18 residues. Germline V gives CDR1 SGHRS, CDR2 YFSETQ. Deletions cut 0 bases from V and 0 bases from J, with 16 bases between.

V gene TRBV12-5 combines with J gene TRBJ2-2, with 12 bases identical to TRBD2. Per the germline V gene, CDR1 is LGHNT and CDR2 is FRNRAP. The CDR3 extends over 20 amino acids. The trim removed 0 bases at V and 9 bases at J, leaving 17 bases unmatched. CDR3 bases: TGTGCTAGTGGTTTGGTAAAGGGACGGACTAGCGGGATCCCGAGCTGGGAGCTGTTTTTT. It codes for CASGLVKGRTSGIPSWELFF.

The chain is built from TRBV7-2 and TRBJ1-1; no definite D call. The V end was cut by 5 bases, the J end by 1 base, with 11 bases between. The CDR3 is 14 residues long. CDR1 is SGHTA, CDR2 FQGNSA, per germline. Here the CDR3 DNA reads TGTGCCAGCAGCCTTATTCTTAGGAACACTGAAGCTTTCTTT. Protein sequence: CASSLILRNTEAFF.

In regard to this clone: The identical CDR3 is also encoded by other nucleotide sequences in the sample. The chain links TRBV5-1 to TRBJ2-5; D remains ambiguous. Between the trimmed V and J ends, which lost 1 base and 5 bases, there was a span of 9 bases. The germline V gene has CDR1 SGHRS and CDR2 YFSETQ. This CDR3 region has 13 residues. This CDR3 reads CASSLSPPETQYF. The CDR3 DNA reads TGCGCCAGCAGCTTGTCGCCACCTGAGACCCAGTACTTC.

The chain carries TRBV4-2 and TRBJ2-7, with 8 bases matching TRBD2. Looked up from germline, CDR1 is LGHNA and CDR2 is YNFKEQ. V lost 4 bases and J lost 0; bases outside the gene matches: 5. CDR3 length: 15 amino acids. The CDR3 loop reads CASSRTSGSSYEQYF. The CDR3 DNA sequence: TGTGCCAGCAGCCGTACTAGCGGAAGCTCCTACGAGCAGTACTTC.

The chain combines TRBV19 with TRBJ2-7; TRBD2 aligns across 8 bases. The CDR3 extends over 18 amino acids. Germline V gene sequence: CDR1 LNHDA, CDR2 SQIVND (reference sequence). J gave up 6 bases and V 3 bases, and 19 bases lay outside the gene matches. The CDR3 region has the DNA TGTGCCAGTAGTATTGTATCGGTCGGGAGGGGCTTCGAGGGCGAGCAGTACTTC. Amino acids: CASSIVSVGRGFEGEQYF. Full variable domain (missing parts from reference TRBV19 and TRBJ2-7): DGGITQSPKYLFRKEGQNVTLSCEQNLNHDAMYWYRQDPGQGLRLIYYSQIVNDFQKGDIAEGYSVSREKKESFPLTVTSAQKNPTAFYLCASSIVSVGRGFEGEQYFGPGTRLTVT.

The chain joins TRBV7-2 to TRBJ2-2; 9 bases map to TRBD2. The V gene end was trimmed by 11 bases and the J gene end by 4 bases; junction bases not matched to a gene: 8. The length of the CDR3 is 14 residues. Looked up from germline, CDR1 is SGHTA and CDR2 is FQGNSA. The chain's CDR3 is CACRAGGGTGELFF. The CDR3 DNA follows: TGTGCCTGCCGAGCGGGAGGAGGCACCGGGGAGCTGTTTTTT.

The chain carries TRBV20-1 and TRBJ1-2, with a tentative D call TRBD1 (5 bases). The germline V and J ends were trimmed by 6 bases and 4 bases, with 9 bases remaining between them. The CDR3 runs 11 residues. CDR1 is DFQATT and CDR2 is SNEGSKA in the germline V gene (reference sequence). This CDR3 reads CSAGVVYGYTF. The CDR3 nucleotides read TGCAGTGCAGGGGTGGTCTATGGCTACACCTTC.

CDR3 loop: CASRTSGRVYNEQFF. The CDR3 DNA reads as TGTGCCAGCAGGACTAGCGGGAGGGTATACAATGAGCAGTTCTTC. The chain uses TRBV11-2 and TRBJ2-1; 14 positions agree with TRBD2. Germline lookup yields CDR1 SGHAT and CDR2 FQNNGV. V was clipped by 6 bases and J by 4 bases; unmatched bases: 2. This CDR3 contains 15 residues.

This chain links TRBV6-1 with TRBJ2-2; the D gene is possibly TRBD1 (5 bases). Trimming removed 2 bases from V and 0 bases from J, with 7 bases in between. The length of the CDR3 is 15 residues. Germline lookup yields CDR1 MNHNS and CDR2 SASEGT. This CDR3 reads CASSELTANTGELFF. CDR3 sequence (DNA): TGTGCCAGCAGTGAACTGACAGCGAACACCGGGGAGCTGTTTTTT.

This chain links TRBV5-5 with TRBJ2-7; perhaps TRBD1 as D (6 bases). The CDR3 is made up of 14 amino acids. Germline V gene data show CDR1 as SGHKS and CDR2 as YYEKEE (reference sequence). V shed 8 bases and J shed 0 bases, with 15 bases lying between them. CDR3 DNA sequence: TGTGCCAGTTACCGGGACAAGAGCTCCTACGAGCAGTACTTC. This encodes CASYRDKSSYEQYF.

A few counts support this clone. This rearrangement joins TRBV7-9 to TRBJ1-5; 9 positions match TRBD1. The CDR3 has 15 residues. Germline CDR1 is SEHNR and CDR2 is FQNEAQ (reference sequence). J gave up 5 bases and V 1 base, and 3 bases lay outside the gene matches. The CDR3 sequence is CASSLGRDRDQPQHF. CDR3 in DNA: TGTGCCAGCAGCTTAGGAAGGGACAGGGATCAGCCCCAGCATTTT.

The J gene is TRBJ2-5, the V gene TRBV27; D is undetermined. Per germline, CDR1 MNHEY and CDR2 SMNVEV (reference sequence). V dropped 2 bases and J dropped 5 bases, with 9 bases sitting between them. This CDR3 is 13 amino acids long. The DNA for the CDR3 is TGTGCCAGCAGTTTAACCGTGGCGGAGACCCAGTACTTC. As protein: CASSLTVAETQYF.

DNA of the CDR3: TGTGCCAGCAGCCCAAAGGGGACACCGAACACCGGGGAGCTGTTTTTT. Translated, it gives CASSPKGTPNTGELFF. The chain couples TRBV5-4 to TRBJ2-2, with D possibly TRBD1 on 6 matching bases. There are 16 residues in the CDR3. Deletions cut 4 bases from V and 0 bases from J, with 13 bases between. The germline gives CDR1 SGHNT, CDR2 YYREEE (reference sequence). Filled out from reference TRBV5-4 and TRBJ2-2, the complete variable domain reads ETGVTQSPTHLIKTRGQQVTLRCSSQSGHNTVSWYQQALGQGPQFIFQYYREEENGRGNFPPRFSGLQFPNYSSELNVNALELDDSALYLCASSPKGTPNTGELFFGEGSRLTVL.

The CDR3 here is CASSLRGQSRANVLTF. CDR3 nucleotides: TGTGCCAGCAGCTTACGAGGACAAAGTCGGGCCAACGTCCTGACTTTC. The chain carries TRBV7-1 and TRBJ2-6; TRBD1 might be the D (5 bases). TRBV7-1 belongs to the ORF category, with a function that is uncertain. CDR3 length: 16 residues. The V gene lost 4 bases and the J gene lost 5 bases, with 15 bases spanning the gap.